This record concerns one TCR beta chain sequence. V lost 0 bases to trimming and J lost 2 bases, with 12 bases between them. The CDR3 sequence is 16 residues long. CDR1 is MGHRA, CDR2 YSYEKL, per germline. The sample originates from a study of shared T cell receptors in the human thymus. The table came from immunoSEQ multiplex PCR; TCRdb's copy has only in-frame clones and leaves some out. The data show hundreds of thousands of clones, around 87% seen once. These same data were also listed under a study on human thymus T cells. That report adds: Highly overlapping thymic repertoires in unrelated individuals were reported by related research.

Sequenced: thymocytes. This TCR was recovered from a boy in the first two years of life with a congenital heart defect. This chain connects TRBV4-1 to TRBJ2-3, with D possibly being TRBD1 (6 bases). CDR3 amino acids: CASSQENRETTDTQYF. The DNA of the CDR3 is TGCGCCAGCAGCCAAGAAAACAGGGAAACCACAGATACGCAGTATTTT.